Listed here are 29 T cell receptor beta chains from one sample, sequenced in a study of Graves' ophthalmopathy and Graves' hyperthyroidism. RNA transcripts served as template for amplifying TCR beta CDR3 sequences. Investigators did first-round RT-PCR with HTBI primers, then second-round multiplex PCR. MiXCR, applied by TCRdb to the multiplex PCR reads, yields one record per CDR3 protein. The sample shows some 1.1 million distinct CDR3 sequences, 36% of them seen only once. The sequenced material came from peripheral blood or thyroid tissue (not recorded which). These receptors were taken from an adult man with Graves' hyperthyroidism.

This clonotype showed up many times. The chain combines TRBV19 with TRBJ1-5; 9 nucleotides align to TRBD1. The germline gives CDR1 LNHDA, CDR2 SQIVND (reference sequence). Germline trimming cut 3 bases from V and 4 bases from J; bases unmatched to any gene: 7. CDR3 size: 16 residues. CDR3 nucleotide sequence: TGTGCCAGTAGTATGGGCACCGGGACAGGGAATCAGCCCCAGCATTTT. It yields the protein CASSMGTGTGNQPQHF.

This clonotype was found many times. V gene TRBV29-1 combines with J gene TRBJ2-5, with a possible D match to TRBD1 (6 bases). V lost 5 bases and J 2 bases, leaving 12 bases between the germline ends. CDR1 SQVTM and CDR2 ANQGSEA come from the germline V gene. The CDR3 extends over 13 amino acids. CDR3 DNA sequence: TGCAGCGTTTTTGGACAGTTACAAGAGACCCAGTACTTC. This gives the protein CSVFGQLQETQYF. Supplemented by reference TRBV29-1 and TRBJ2-5, the full variable domain reads SAVISQKPSRDICQRGTSLTIQCQVDSQVTMMFWYRQQPGQSLTLIATANQGSEATYESGFVIDKFPISRPNLTFSTLTVSNMSPEDSSIYLCSVFGQLQETQYFGPGTRLLVL.

This clonotype has a single count. The chain has TRBV4-1 and TRBJ2-2; 7 bases are shared with TRBD2. Germline CDR1 MGHRA, CDR2 YSYEKL. This CDR3 contains 18 residues. After removal of 1 base from V and 0 bases from J, the junction contained 8 bases not matched to a gene. CDR3 loop: CASSQARPGLTNTGELFF. CDR3 coding DNA: TGCGCCAGCAGCCAAGCGCGGCCGGGACTAACGAACACCGGGGAGCTGTTTTTT.

This clonotype came up a few times. The J gene is TRBJ2-2, the V gene TRBV10-3; D is undetermined. Germline assignment: CDR1 ENHRY and CDR2 SYGVKD. The CDR3 is 15 amino acids. Trimming took off 0 bases at V and 2 bases at J, with 7 bases between the two ends. CDR3 bases: TGTGCCATCAGTGAGTCGGCCGGTAACACCGGGGAGCTGTTTTTT. This codes for CAISESAGNTGELFF.

The V and J genes are TRBV9 and TRBJ2-5; 8 bases are shared with TRBD2. CDR3 size: 15 residues. Germline V gives CDR1 SGDLS, CDR2 YYNGEE. V gave up 0 bases and J gave up 5 bases; unmatched junction bases: 6. The CDR3 sequence: CASSVDFSGMETQYF. The CDR3 DNA sequence: TGTGCCAGCAGCGTAGATTTTAGCGGGATGGAGACCCAGTACTTC.

The gene calls are TRBV7-8 and TRBJ2-7; TRBD1 matches 9 bases. The J segment lost 5 bases and the V segment lost 2 bases, leaving 16 bases of the junction unmatched. The CDR3 loop spans 18 amino acids. Germline values: CDR1 SGHVS, CDR2 FQNEAQ. Here the CDR3 reads CASSLFPLNLGTGNEQYF. The CDR3 coding sequence is TGTGCCAGCAGCTTATTTCCCCTAAACCTCGGGACAGGGAACGAGCAGTACTTC. Full variable domain (rest looked up from reference TRBV7-8 and TRBJ2-7): GAGVSQSPRYKVAKRGQDVALRCDPISGHVSLFWYQQALGQGPEFLTYFQNEAQLDKSGLPSDRFFAERPEGSVSTLKIQRTQQEDSAVYLCASSLFPLNLGTGNEQYFGPGTRLTVT.

The chain is built from TRBV25-1 and TRBJ1-3; D remains ambiguous. Germline-derived CDR1 and CDR2 are MGHDK and SYGVNS. The CDR3 length is 14 residues. Trimming shortened V by 4 bases and J by 0 bases, and 7 bases separated the two germline ends. The CDR3 nucleotides read TGTGCCAGCAGTGGGCATCTCTCTGGAAACACCATATATTTT. Translating it yields CASSGHLSGNTIYF.

This clonotype occurred many times. The chain combines TRBV7-6 with TRBJ2-1; D might be TRBD1 or TRBD2, each matching 6 bases. Between the trimmed V and J ends, which lost 1 base and 4 bases, there was a span of 14 bases. The CDR3 contains 16 residues. Per germline, CDR1 SGHVS and CDR2 FNYEAQ. The CDR3 nucleotides read TGTGCCAGCAGCTTAGAGGGGGGCGGCATGTACAATGAGCAGTTCTTC. This gives the protein CASSLEGGGMYNEQFF.

The V call is TRBV6-2 or TRBV6-3, the J call TRBJ2-5, with D possibly TRBD2 on 6 matching bases. CDR1 is MNHEY, CDR2 SVGEGT, per germline. CDR3 length equals 11 residues. The V end lost 4 bases, the J end lost 13 bases, and 13 bases lay between the germline ends. The CDR3 reads CASSLTRFRYF. DNA of the CDR3: TGTGCCAGCAGTTTGACTAGATTTCGGTACTTC.

The V and J genes are TRBV29-1 and TRBJ2-7, with 7 bases fitting TRBD1. Trimming removed 7 bases from V and 2 bases from J; junction bases left unmatched: 5. The CDR3 runs 12 residues. Germline assignment: CDR1 SQVTM and CDR2 ANQGSEA. The CDR3 loop is CSATGETYEQYF. The CDR3 DNA reads TGCAGCGCTACAGGGGAAACCTACGAGCAGTACTTC.

V and J are TRBV20-1 and TRBJ2-7; no clear D gene. V dropped 1 base and J dropped 0 bases, with 13 bases sitting between them. This CDR3 has 15 residues. The V gene's germline CDR1 is DFQATT and CDR2 SNEGSKA (reference sequence). The CDR3 DNA is TGCAGTGCTAGAGCGGCTCAGGAGAGCTCCTACGAGCAGTACTTC. Encoded protein: CSARAAQESSYEQYF.

With regard to this clonotype: Germline is not matched at one junction end, which may reflect a read error. The V gene is TRBV14, the J gene TRBJ2-2; tentative D call: TRBD1 (6 bases). The CDR3 is made up of 13 amino acids. Germline-derived CDR1 and CDR2 are SGHDN and FVKESK. This CDR3 reads CASSPRGFGELSF. The CDR3 DNA reads TGTGCCAGCAGCCCCAGGGGTTTCGGGGAGCTGTCTTTT.

In the case of this clonotype: A much bigger clone sits one base away, suggesting this may be a read error. The chain couples TRBV7-2 to TRBJ1-3; weak D call: TRBD1 (6 bases). The CDR3 consists of 18 residues. V lost 7 bases to trimming and J lost 1 base, with 23 bases between them. Germline V gene data show CDR1 as SGHTA and CDR2 as FQGNSA. The CDR3 region is CASTVFANSGTSGNTIYF. DNA of the CDR3: TGTGCCAGCACTGTATTTGCCAACAGTGGGACATCTGGAAACACCATATATTTT.

In its sample, this clonotype was seen many times. The chain couples TRBV5-6 to TRBJ1-2; D is possibly TRBD1 (5 bases). V was pared by 5 bases and J by 0 bases, with 14 bases between. CDR3 length: 15 residues. CDR1 SGHDT and CDR2 YYEEEE come from the germline V gene. DNA of the CDR3: TGTGCCAGCAGTGAGATAGGGACCACTAACTATGGCTACACCTTC. Protein sequence: CASSEIGTTNYGYTF. Complete variable domain (other parts from reference TRBV5-6 and TRBJ1-2): DAGVTQSPTHLIKTRGQQVTLRCSPKSGHDTVSWYQQALGQGPQFIFQYYEEEERQRGNFPDRFSGHQFPNYSSELNVNALLLGDSALYLCASSEIGTTNYGYTFGSGTRLTVV.

This clonotype was found many times. The V and J genes are TRBV7-9 and TRBJ2-5; 13 positions agree with TRBD2. The CDR3 totals 18 residues. Trimming removed 4 bases from V and 5 bases from J; junction bases left unmatched: 13. Germline V gene sequence: CDR1 SEHNR, CDR2 FQNEAQ (reference sequence). The CDR3 bases are TGTGCCAGCAGCTCCCTCGCCCGGACTAGCGGGGGCCGTGAGACCCAGTACTTC. Protein sequence: CASSSLARTSGGRETQYF. Supplemented by reference TRBV7-9 and TRBJ2-5, the full variable domain reads DTGVSQNPRHKITKRGQNVTFRCDPISEHNRLYWYRQTLGQGPEFLTYFQNEAQLEKSRLLSDRFSAERPKGSFSTLEIQRTEQGDSAMYLCASSSLARTSGGRETQYFGPGTRLLVL.

This clonotype showed up just a few times. The CDR3 loop reads CASREYTGELFF. CDR3 nucleotides: TGTGCCAGCCGAGAGTACACCGGGGAGCTGTTTTTT. The chain employs TRBV7-9 and TRBJ2-2; the D is unclear. This CDR3 region has 12 residues. Trimming shortened V by 8 bases and J by 3 bases, and 7 bases separated the two germline ends. Germline values: CDR1 SEHNR, CDR2 FQNEAQ (reference sequence). The full variable domain, completed using reference TRBV7-9 and TRBJ2-2, is DTGVSQNPRHKITKRGQNVTFRCDPISEHNRLYWYRQTLGQGPEFLTYFQNEAQLEKSRLLSDRFSAERPKGSFSTLEIQRTEQGDSAMYLCASREYTGELFFGEGSRLTVL.

This clonotype appeared a few times. The chain uses TRBV6-5 and TRBJ1-6; 8 bases line up with TRBD1. CDR3 length: 14 residues. Germline V gene sequence: CDR1 MNHEY, CDR2 SVGAGI. The J segment lost 7 bases and the V segment lost 7 bases, leaving 6 bases of the junction unmatched. The CDR3 DNA is TGTGCCAGCAAGATGACAGGGGTGAATTCACCCCTCCACTTT. Encoded protein: CASKMTGVNSPLHF.

This clonotype turned up a few times. The rearrangement joins TRBV29-1 to TRBJ2-5; D unclear. There are 13 residues in the CDR3. From germline, CDR1 is SQVTM and CDR2 ANQGSEA. Trimming pared 4 bases from V and 5 bases from J, leaving 14 bases between. The CDR3 bases are TGCAGCGTTGTGCGGAACACCGGGGAGACCCAGTACTTC. Its translation: CSVVRNTGETQYF. The full variable domain, in which reference TRBV29-1 and TRBJ2-5 provide the parts outside the CDR3, is SAVISQKPSRDICQRGTSLTIQCQVDSQVTMMFWYRQQPGQSLTLIATANQGSEATYESGFVIDKFPISRPNLTFSTLTVSNMSPEDSSIYLCSVVRNTGETQYFGPGTRLLVL.

This clonotype came up a few times. This sequence joins TRBV10-2 and TRBJ2-6; the D gene is possibly TRBD2 (6 bases). The CDR3 is made up of 16 amino acids. Germline V gene lookup returns CDR1 WSHSY and CDR2 SAAADI. V lost 8 bases to trimming and J lost 0 bases, with 14 bases between them. The CDR3 bases are TGCGCCAGCGGAGGGGCAGGACGCTCTGGGGCCAACGTCCTGACTTTC. Translation gives CASGGAGRSGANVLTF.

The chain links TRBV30 to TRBJ2-5; possible D gene TRBD1, 5 bases. The CDR3 is 11 amino acids. Germline CDR1 is GTSNPN and CDR2 is SVGIG (reference sequence). The V and J ends lost 2 bases and 4 bases respectively, with 5 bases between them. The CDR3 region has the DNA TGTGCCTGGAGTCAGGGAGAGACCCAGTACTTC. Translating gives CAWSQGETQYF.

This clonotype was detected ten times or more. The genes are TRBV12-3 or TRBV12-4 and TRBJ1-6; tentatively, D is TRBD1 (6 bases). V lost 7 bases and J lost 10, with 14 bases in between. The CDR3 length is 13 residues. The CDR3 bases are TGTGCCAGCACGTTAACAGGGAACTCACCCCTCCACTTT. Its translation is CASTLTGNSPLHF.

As concerns this clonotype: Relative to the germline gene, one junction end is altered; a read error may explain this. The rearrangement links TRBV12-3 or TRBV12-4 to TRBJ1-1; D unclear. This CDR3 contains 13 residues. DNA for the CDR3: TGTGCCAGCAGTTTAGATGTGAACACTGAAGCTTCCTTT. Translated, it gives CASSLDVNTEASF.

V usage is TRBV28 and J usage is TRBJ1-5, with a tentative D call TRBD1 (6 bases). CDR1 is MDHEN, CDR2 SYDVKM, per germline. V lost 2 bases and J 3 bases, leaving 11 bases between the germline ends. This CDR3 spans 15 amino acids. This CDR3 reads CASSLPGAINQPQHF. The DNA for the CDR3 is TGTGCCAGCAGTTTACCGGGGGCGATCAATCAGCCCCAGCATTTT. The complete variable domain, with remaining parts taken from reference TRBV28 and TRBJ1-5, reads DVKVTQSSRYLVKRTGEKVFLECVQDMDHENMFWYRQDPGLGLRLIYFSYDVKMKEKGDIPEGYSVSREKKERFSLILESASTNQTSMYLCASSLPGAINQPQHFGDGTRLSIL.

In this sample, this clonotype turned up many times. CDR3 residues: CSVESWTSGTYEQYF. CDR3 in DNA: TGCAGCGTTGAAAGTTGGACTAGCGGGACGTACGAGCAGTACTTC. This chain uses TRBV29-1 with TRBJ2-7, with 12 nucleotides matching TRBD2. V trimming: 2 bases; J trimming: 4 bases; junction bases outside the gene matches: 6. This CDR3 is built from 15 residues. In germline, CDR1 is SQVTM, CDR2 ANQGSEA.

Ten or more counts support this clonotype. The chain links TRBV6-5 to TRBJ2-5; D is possibly TRBD1 or TRBD2 (5 bases each). Germline V gene data show CDR1 as MNHEY and CDR2 as SVGAGI. V lost 5 bases and J 7 bases, leaving 14 bases between the germline ends. There are 13 residues in the CDR3. The CDR3 DNA sequence: TGTGCCAGCAGTGAAGGGCAGGGAGTGACCCAGTACTTC. Translating gives CASSEGQGVTQYF.

This clonotype came up many times. V gene TRBV2 combines with J gene TRBJ2-2; 11 nucleotides agree with TRBD2. CDR1 and CDR2 (germline): SNHLY, FYNNEI. This CDR3 spans 14 amino acids. Trimming at V came to 7 bases and at J to 5 bases, leaving 3 bases not matched to a gene. For the CDR3, the DNA is TGTGCCAGCAAGGGACTAGCGGCTACCGGGGAGCTGTTTTTT. Amino acid sequence: CASKGLAATGELFF.

The rearrangement links TRBV29-1 to TRBJ2-5, with TRBD1 as a possible D gene (6 bases). The CDR3 has 12 residues. Between the trimmed V and J ends, which lost 7 bases and 4 bases, there was a span of 13 bases. Looked up from germline, CDR1 is SQVTM and CDR2 is ANQGSEA. CDR3 bases: TGCAGCGCTAAAGTACAGGGAGAGACCCAGTACTTC. Translation gives CSAKVQGETQYF.

At least ten counts were recorded for this clonotype. A junction end diverges from the germline sequence, so it may reflect a read error. This chain connects TRBV2 to TRBJ2-2; the D gene is possibly TRBD1 (5 bases). Germline V gene data show CDR1 as SNHLY and CDR2 as FYNNEI. The CDR3 extends over 15 amino acids. The CDR3 protein is CASREGQAYTGELFF. The CDR3 DNA follows: TGTGCCAGCAGAGAAGGACAAGCTTACACCGGGGAGCTGTTTTTT.

In its sample, this clonotype was seen a few times. This chain uses TRBV9 with TRBJ2-2, with 11 bases identical to TRBD2. V lost 4 bases to trimming and J lost 4 bases; unmatched junction nucleotides: 9. CDR3 length equals 17 residues. Germline CDR1 SGDLS, CDR2 YYNGEE. The CDR3 region has the DNA TGTGCCAGCAGCCCTCCGACTAGCGGGGCGGGCACCGGGGAGCTGTTTTTT. Its translation is CASSPPTSGAGTGELFF.